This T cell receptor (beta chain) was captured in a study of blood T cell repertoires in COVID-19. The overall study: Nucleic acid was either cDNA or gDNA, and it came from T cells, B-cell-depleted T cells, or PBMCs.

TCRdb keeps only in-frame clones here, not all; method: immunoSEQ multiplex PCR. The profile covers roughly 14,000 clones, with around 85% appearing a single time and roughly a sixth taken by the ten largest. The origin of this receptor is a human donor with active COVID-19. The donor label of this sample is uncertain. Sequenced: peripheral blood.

The CDR3 reads CAITGTGGGYTF. The CDR3 bases are TGTGCCATCACCGGGACAGGAGGTGGCTACACCTTC. This chain uses TRBV10-3 with TRBJ1-2; TRBD1 matches at 8 bases. Germline lookup yields CDR1 ENHRY and CDR2 SYGVKD. The CDR3 consists of 12 residues. Germline trimming cut 7 bases from V and 7 bases from J; bases unmatched to any gene: 5.